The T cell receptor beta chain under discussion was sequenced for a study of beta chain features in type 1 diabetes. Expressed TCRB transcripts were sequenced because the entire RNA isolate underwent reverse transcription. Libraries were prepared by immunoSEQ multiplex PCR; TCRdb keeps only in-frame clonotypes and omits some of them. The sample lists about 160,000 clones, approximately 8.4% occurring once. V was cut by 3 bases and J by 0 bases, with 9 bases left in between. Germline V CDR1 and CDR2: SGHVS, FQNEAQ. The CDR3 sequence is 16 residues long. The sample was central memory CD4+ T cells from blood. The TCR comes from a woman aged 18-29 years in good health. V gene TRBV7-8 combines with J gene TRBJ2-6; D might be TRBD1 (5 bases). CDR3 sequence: CASSFSRGSGANVLTF. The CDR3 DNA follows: TGTGCCAGCAGCTTTAGTAGGGGCTCTGGGGCCAACGTCCTGACTTTC. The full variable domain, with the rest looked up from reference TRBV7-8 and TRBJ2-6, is GAGVSQSPRYKVAKRGQDVALRCDPISGHVSLFWYQQALGQGPEFLTYFQNEAQLDKSGLPSDRFFAERPEGSVSTLKIQRTQQEDSAVYLCASSFSRGSGANVLTFGAGSRLTVL.